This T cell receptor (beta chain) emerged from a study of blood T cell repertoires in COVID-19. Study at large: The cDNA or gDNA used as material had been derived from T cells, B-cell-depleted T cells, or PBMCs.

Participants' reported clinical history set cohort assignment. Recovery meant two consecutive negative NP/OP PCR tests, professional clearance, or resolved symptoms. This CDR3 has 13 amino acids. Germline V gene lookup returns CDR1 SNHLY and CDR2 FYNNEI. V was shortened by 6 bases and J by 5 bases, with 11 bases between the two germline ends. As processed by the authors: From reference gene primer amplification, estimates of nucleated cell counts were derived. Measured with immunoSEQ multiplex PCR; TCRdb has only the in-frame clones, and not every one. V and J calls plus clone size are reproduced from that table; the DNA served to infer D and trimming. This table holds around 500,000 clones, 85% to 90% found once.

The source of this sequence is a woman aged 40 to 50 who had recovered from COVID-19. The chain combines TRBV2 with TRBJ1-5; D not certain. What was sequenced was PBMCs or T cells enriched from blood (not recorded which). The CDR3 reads CASRLGPDQPQHF. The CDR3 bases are TGTGCCAGCAGACTAGGACCCGATCAGCCCCAGCATTTT.